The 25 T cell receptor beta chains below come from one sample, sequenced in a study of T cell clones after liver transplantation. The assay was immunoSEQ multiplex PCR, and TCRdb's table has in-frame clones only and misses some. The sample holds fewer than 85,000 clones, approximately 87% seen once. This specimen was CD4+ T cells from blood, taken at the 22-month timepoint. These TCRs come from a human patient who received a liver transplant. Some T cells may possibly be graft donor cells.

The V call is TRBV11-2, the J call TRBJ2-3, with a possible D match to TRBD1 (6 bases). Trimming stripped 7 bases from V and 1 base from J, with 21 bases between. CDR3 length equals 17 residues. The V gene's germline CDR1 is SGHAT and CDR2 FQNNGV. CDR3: CASTPFVGHEGTDTQYF. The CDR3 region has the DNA TGTGCCAGCACCCCTTTTGTGGGACATGAAGGCACAGATACGCAGTATTTT.

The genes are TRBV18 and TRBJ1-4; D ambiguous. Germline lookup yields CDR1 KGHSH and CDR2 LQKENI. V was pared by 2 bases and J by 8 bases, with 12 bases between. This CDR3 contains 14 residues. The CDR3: CASSPNSPGEKLFF. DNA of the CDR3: TGTGCCAGCTCACCAAACAGCCCCGGAGAAAAACTGTTTTTT.

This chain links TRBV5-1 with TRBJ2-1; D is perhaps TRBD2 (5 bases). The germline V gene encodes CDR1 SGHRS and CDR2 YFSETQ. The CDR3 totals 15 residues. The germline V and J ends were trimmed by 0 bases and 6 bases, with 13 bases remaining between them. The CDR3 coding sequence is TGCGCCAGCAGCTTGGGGTCCCGGGGTGGCAATGAGCAGTTCTTC. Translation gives CASSLGSRGGNEQFF.

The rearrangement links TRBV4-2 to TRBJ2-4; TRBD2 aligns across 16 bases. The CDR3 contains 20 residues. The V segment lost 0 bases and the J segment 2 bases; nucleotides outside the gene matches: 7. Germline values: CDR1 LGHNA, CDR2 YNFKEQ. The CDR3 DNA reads TGTGCCAGCAGCCAAGATCCGGGGACTAGCGGGAGGGTAACCAAAAACATTCAGTACTTC. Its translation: CASSQDPGTSGRVTKNIQYF.

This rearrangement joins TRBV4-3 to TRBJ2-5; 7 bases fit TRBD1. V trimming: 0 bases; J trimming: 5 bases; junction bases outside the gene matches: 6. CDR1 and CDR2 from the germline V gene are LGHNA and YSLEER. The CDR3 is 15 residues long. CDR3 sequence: CASSQERGRFETQYF. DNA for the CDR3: TGCGCCAGCAGCCAAGAAAGGGGGCGGTTCGAGACCCAGTACTTC.

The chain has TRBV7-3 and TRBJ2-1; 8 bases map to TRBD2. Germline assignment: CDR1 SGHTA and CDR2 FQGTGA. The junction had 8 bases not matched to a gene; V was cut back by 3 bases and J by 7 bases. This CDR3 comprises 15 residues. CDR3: CASSFSGGAGNEQFF. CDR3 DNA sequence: TGTGCCAGCAGCTTTTCCGGGGGGGCCGGGAATGAGCAGTTCTTC.

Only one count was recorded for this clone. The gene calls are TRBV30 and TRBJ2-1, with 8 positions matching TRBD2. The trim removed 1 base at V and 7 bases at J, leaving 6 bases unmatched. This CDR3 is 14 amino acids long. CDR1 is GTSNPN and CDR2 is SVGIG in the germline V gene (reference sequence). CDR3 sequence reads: CAWSGGRRLNEQFF. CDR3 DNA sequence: TGTGCCTGGAGTGGCGGGAGGAGGTTAAATGAGCAGTTCTTC. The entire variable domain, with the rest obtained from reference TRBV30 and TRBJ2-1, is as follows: SQTIHQWPATLVQPVGSPLSLECTVEGTSNPNLYWYRQAAGRGLQLLFYSVGIGQISSEVPQNLSASRPQDRQFILSSKKLLLSDSGFYLCAWSGGRRLNEQFFGPGTRLTVL.

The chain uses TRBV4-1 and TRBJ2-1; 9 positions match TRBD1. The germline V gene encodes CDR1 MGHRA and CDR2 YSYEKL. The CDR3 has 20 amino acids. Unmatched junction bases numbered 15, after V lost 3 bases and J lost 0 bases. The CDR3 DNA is TGCGCCAGCAGCCAGGGGACAGGGTTCGGCGGGGAGAGCTCCTACAATGAGCAGTTCTTC. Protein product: CASSQGTGFGGESSYNEQFF.

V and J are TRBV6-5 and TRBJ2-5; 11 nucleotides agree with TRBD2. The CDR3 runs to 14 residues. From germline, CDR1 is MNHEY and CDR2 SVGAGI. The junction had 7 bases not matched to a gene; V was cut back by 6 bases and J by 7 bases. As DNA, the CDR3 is TGTGCCAGCAGCTTTAGCGGGGGGGAAGGGACCCAGTACTTC. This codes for CASSFSGGEGTQYF.

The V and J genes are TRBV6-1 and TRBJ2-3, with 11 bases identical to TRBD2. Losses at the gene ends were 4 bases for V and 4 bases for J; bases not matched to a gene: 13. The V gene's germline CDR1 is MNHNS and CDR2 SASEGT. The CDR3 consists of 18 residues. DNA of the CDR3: TGTGCCAGCAGTGGGATGTTCTTAGCGGGGGGGGGCGCAGATACGCAGTATTTT. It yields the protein CASSGMFLAGGGADTQYF.

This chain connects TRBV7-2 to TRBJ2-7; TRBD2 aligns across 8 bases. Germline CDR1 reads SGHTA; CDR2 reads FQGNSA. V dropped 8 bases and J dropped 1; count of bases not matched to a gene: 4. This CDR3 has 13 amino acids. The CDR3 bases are TGTGCCAGCCAACTAGCGGAGTCCTACGAGCAGTACTTC. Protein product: CASQLAESYEQYF.

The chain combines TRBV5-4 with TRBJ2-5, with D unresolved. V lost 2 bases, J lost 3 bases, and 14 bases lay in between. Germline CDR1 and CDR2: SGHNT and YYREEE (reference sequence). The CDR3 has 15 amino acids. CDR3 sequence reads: CASSLRRPTEETQYF. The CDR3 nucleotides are TGTGCCAGCAGCTTAAGGCGGCCGACGGAAGAGACCCAGTACTTC.

The CDR3 sequence: CASSLMSGTGGERTPLHF. For the CDR3, the DNA is TGCGCCAGCAGCTTGATGTCCGGGACAGGGGGCGAGAGGACACCCCTCCACTTT. V and J are TRBV5-1 and TRBJ1-6; TRBD1 agrees at 12 bases. There are 18 residues in the CDR3. Trimming took 1 base from V and 11 from J; bases not matched to a gene: 13. The V gene's germline CDR1 is SGHRS and CDR2 YFSETQ.

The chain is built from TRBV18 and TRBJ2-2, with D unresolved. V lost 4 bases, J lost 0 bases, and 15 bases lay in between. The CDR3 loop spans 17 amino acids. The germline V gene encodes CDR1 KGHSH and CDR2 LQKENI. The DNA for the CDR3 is TGTGCCAGCTCACTATACCATGATCGACCGAACACCGGGGAGCTGTTTTTT. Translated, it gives CASSLYHDRPNTGELFF.

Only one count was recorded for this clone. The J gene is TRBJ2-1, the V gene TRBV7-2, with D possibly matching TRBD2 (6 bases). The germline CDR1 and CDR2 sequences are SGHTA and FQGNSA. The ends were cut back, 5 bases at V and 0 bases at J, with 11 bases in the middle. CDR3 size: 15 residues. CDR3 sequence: CASSASALSYNEQFF. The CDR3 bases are TGTGCCAGCAGCGCTAGCGCGCTCTCCTACAATGAGCAGTTCTTC.

CDR3 sequence: CASSPGHANYGYTF. For the CDR3, the DNA is TGTGCCAGCAGCCCAGGACACGCTAACTATGGCTACACCTTC. The rearrangement joins TRBV7-2 to TRBJ1-2; D may be TRBD1 (5 bases). This CDR3 is 14 amino acids long. V was clipped by 5 bases and J by 0 bases, with 10 bases between them. Germline V CDR1 and CDR2: SGHTA, FQGNSA.

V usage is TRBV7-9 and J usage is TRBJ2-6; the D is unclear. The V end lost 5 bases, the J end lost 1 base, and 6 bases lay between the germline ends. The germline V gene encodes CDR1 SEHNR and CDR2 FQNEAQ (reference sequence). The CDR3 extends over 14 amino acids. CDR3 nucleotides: TGTGCCAGCAGCGTGGGTTCTGGGGCCAACGTCCTGACTTTC. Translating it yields CASSVGSGANVLTF.

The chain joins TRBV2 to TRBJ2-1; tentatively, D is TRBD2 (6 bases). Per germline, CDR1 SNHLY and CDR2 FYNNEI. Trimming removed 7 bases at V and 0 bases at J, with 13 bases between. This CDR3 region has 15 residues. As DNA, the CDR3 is TGTGCCAGCAAGCGCGGGGATCACTCCTACAATGAGCAGTTCTTC. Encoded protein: CASKRGDHSYNEQFF.

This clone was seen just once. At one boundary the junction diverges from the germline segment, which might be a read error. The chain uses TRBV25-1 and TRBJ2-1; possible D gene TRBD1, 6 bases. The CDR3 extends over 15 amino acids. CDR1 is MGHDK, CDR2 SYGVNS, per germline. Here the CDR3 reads CASSEFGGAYNEQFF. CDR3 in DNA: TGTGCCAGCAGTGAATTTGGGGGCGCCTATAATGAGCAGTTCTTC.

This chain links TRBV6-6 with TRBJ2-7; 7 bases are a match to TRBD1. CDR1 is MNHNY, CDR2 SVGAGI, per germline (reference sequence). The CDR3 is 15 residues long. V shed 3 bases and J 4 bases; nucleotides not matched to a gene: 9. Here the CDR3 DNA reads TGTGCCAGCAGTTATGGTTCAGGGGGTTTTTACGAGCAGTACTTC. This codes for CASSYGSGGFYEQYF.

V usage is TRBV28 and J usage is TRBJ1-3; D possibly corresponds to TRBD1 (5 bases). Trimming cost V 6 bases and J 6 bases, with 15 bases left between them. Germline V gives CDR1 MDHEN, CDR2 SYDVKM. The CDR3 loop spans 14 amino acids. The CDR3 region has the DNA TGTGCCAGCAGCAACCTCCACAGGTCAAACACCATATATTTT. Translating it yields CASSNLHRSNTIYF.

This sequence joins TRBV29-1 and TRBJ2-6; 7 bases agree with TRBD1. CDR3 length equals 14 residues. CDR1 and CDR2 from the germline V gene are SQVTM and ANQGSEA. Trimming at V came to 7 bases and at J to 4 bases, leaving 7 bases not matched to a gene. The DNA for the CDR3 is TGCAGCGCCCTCAGGGGGAGCGGGGCCAACGTCCTGACTTTC. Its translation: CSALRGSGANVLTF. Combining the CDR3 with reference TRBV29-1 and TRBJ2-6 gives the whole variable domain SAVISQKPSRDICQRGTSLTIQCQVDSQVTMMFWYRQQPGQSLTLIATANQGSEATYESGFVIDKFPISRPNLTFSTLTVSNMSPEDSSIYLCSALRGSGANVLTFGAGSRLTVL.

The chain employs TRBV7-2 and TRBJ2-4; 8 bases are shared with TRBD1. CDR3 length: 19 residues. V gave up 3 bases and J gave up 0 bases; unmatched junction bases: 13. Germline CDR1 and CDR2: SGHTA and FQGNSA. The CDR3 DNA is TGTGCCAGCAGCTTCGGACAGGGTGGTCCTTTAGTAGCCAAAAACATTCAGTACTTC. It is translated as CASSFGQGGPLVAKNIQYF.

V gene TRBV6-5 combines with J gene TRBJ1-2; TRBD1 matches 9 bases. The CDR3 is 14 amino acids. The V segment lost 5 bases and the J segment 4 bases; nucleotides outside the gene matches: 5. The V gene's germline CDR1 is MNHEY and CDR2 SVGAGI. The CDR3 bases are TGTGCCAGCAGTGGATCGGGACAGGGCTATGGCTACACCTTC. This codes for CASSGSGQGYGYTF.

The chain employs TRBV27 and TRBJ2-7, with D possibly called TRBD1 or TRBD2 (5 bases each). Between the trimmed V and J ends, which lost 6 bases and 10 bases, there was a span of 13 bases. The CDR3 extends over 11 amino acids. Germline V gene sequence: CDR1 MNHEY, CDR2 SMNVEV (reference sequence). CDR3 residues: CASSLGTLQYF. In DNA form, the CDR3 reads TGTGCCAGCAGCCTAGGGACCCTTCAGTACTTC.